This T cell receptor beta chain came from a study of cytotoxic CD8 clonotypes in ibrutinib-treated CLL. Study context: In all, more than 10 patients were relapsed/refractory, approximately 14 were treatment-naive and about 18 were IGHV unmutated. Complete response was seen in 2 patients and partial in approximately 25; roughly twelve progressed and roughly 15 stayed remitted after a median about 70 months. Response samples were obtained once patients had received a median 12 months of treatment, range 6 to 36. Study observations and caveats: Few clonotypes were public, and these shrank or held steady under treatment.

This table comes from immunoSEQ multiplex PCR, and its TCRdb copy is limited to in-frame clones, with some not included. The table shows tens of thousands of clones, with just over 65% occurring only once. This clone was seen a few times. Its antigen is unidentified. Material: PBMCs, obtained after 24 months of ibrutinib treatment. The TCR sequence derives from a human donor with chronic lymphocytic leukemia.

The chain's CDR3 is CAWSVHARGYNEQFF. The CDR3 DNA follows: TGTGCCTGGAGTGTACACGCCAGGGGATACAATGAGCAGTTCTTC. V is TRBV30 and J is TRBJ2-1; perhaps TRBD1 as D (6 bases). The CDR3 length is 15 residues. Trimming removed 0 bases at V and 4 bases at J, with 13 bases between. Germline loops: CDR1 GTSNPN, CDR2 SVGIG (reference sequence).